The next 26 T cell receptor beta chains were all read from a single sample in a study of blood T cells in healthy people across ages (dated by TCRdb to about 2015). Library creation used 5' RACE. The listed sequencing device is Illumina HiSeq 2500. A second PCR of roughly 7 to 12 cycles was performed with a sample-barcoded 5' primer and a J-beta primer mix. Using fastp trimming at Q25 and MiXCR clonotype assembly, TCRdb reanalyzed the public sequencing data and kept in-frame beta chains. Each CDR3 protein appears once, grouped with its most common genes and DNA. This sample holds some 1.5 million distinct CDR3 sequences; roughly 30% were observed only once. The ten largest account for 7.7% of the sample. Sample: blood. All receptors derive from a woman in her 30s in good health.

A few counts support this clonotype. The CDR3 region has the DNA TGCAGTGCCCCTAGGGGGCCACTTAACTATGGCTACACCTTC. Amino acids: CSAPRGPLNYGYTF. V is TRBV20-1 and J is TRBJ1-2; 7 nucleotides line up with TRBD1. This CDR3 region has 14 residues. Germline V lookup: CDR1 DFQATT, CDR2 SNEGSKA (reference sequence). V was pared by 6 bases and J by 1 base, with 8 bases of the junction left unmatched.

There are many counts of this clonotype. This chain uses TRBV10-3 with TRBJ2-5; perhaps TRBD2 as D (5 bases). Germline lookup yields CDR1 ENHRY and CDR2 SYGVKD. The CDR3 sequence is 13 residues long. V was clipped by 10 bases and J by 5 bases, with 17 bases between them. The chain's CDR3 is CASRLPAEETQYF. The CDR3 DNA is TGTGCCAGTCGACTACCCGCCGAGGAGACCCAGTACTTC.

This clonotype was detected many times. V is TRBV20-1 and J is TRBJ2-7; D not resolved. The germline V gene encodes CDR1 DFQATT and CDR2 SNEGSKA (reference sequence). The CDR3 runs to 14 residues. The V and J ends lost 0 bases and 1 base respectively, with 10 bases between them. The CDR3 sequence: CSARDWYGSYEQYF. The CDR3 DNA reads TGCAGTGCTAGAGATTGGTATGGGTCCTACGAGCAGTACTTC.

About this clonotype itself: Compared with germline, one end of the junction differs, possibly owing to a read error. This CDR3 reads CAGSPATGTYGYTF. CDR3 DNA: TGCGCCGGCAGCCCGGCTACAGGAACCTATGGCTACACCTTC. The V call is TRBV5-1, the J call TRBJ1-2; maybe TRBD1 (5 bases). Per germline, CDR1 SGHRS and CDR2 YFSETQ. CDR3 size: 14 residues.

The chain is built from TRBV20-1 and TRBJ2-3, with D unclear. The V end was cut by 0 bases, the J end by 2 bases, with 15 bases between. Germline CDR1 reads DFQATT; CDR2 reads SNEGSKA (reference sequence). This CDR3 has 16 amino acids. The CDR3, as DNA: TGCAGTGCTAGAGATTTAAAAACTATTACCACAGATACGCAGTATTTT. It is translated as CSARDLKTITTDTQYF.

J is TRBJ2-1 and V is TRBV12-3 or TRBV12-4; 11 bases fit TRBD2. With 5 bases clipped from V and 12 bases from J, the junction kept 9 bases outside the gene matches. This CDR3 is 14 amino acids long. The chain's CDR3 is CASSTTSGTVRQFF. CDR3 nucleotide sequence: TGTGCCAGCAGTACGACTAGCGGGACAGTCCGGCAGTTCTTC.

This clonotype turned up a few times. One junction end disagrees with the germline gene, perhaps due to a read error. The chain couples TRBV2 to TRBJ2-3; 9 bases match TRBD2. CDR3 length equals 14 residues. Germline V gives CDR1 SNHLY, CDR2 FYNNEI. CDR3: CASRGRTSADTQYF. DNA for the CDR3: TGCGCCAGCAGAGGACGGACTAGCGCAGATACGCAGTATTTT.

The rearrangement links TRBV3-1 to TRBJ2-7, with D maybe TRBD1 (5 bases). Germline values: CDR1 LGHDT, CDR2 YNNKEL (reference sequence). Trimming cost V 0 bases and J 9 bases, with 12 bases left between them. The CDR3 totals 13 residues. CDR3 sequence reads: CASSQEAVGRQYF. The CDR3 nucleotides are TGTGCCAGCAGCCAAGAAGCTGTGGGGCGGCAGTACTTC.

Only a few counts were recorded for this clonotype. The chain carries TRBV5-1 and TRBJ1-2; TRBD1 is a possible D gene (5 bases). The V gene's germline CDR1 is SGHRS and CDR2 YFSETQ. Trimming took off 0 bases at V and 4 bases at J, with 13 bases between the two ends. The CDR3 length is 15 residues. The CDR3 region is CASSLESGTSYGYTF. The CDR3 nucleotides read TGCGCCAGCAGCTTGGAGTCCGGGACCAGCTATGGCTACACCTTC.

Turning to this clonotype: A read error may account for a junction end that differs from germline. This chain uses TRBV18 with TRBJ2-3; TRBD2 might be the D (6 bases). The CDR3 loop spans 13 amino acids. Germline V gene sequence: CDR1 KGHSH, CDR2 LQKENI. For the CDR3, the DNA is TGTGCCAGCTCACGCACTAGCACAGATGCGCAGTATTTT. It translates to CASSRTSTDAQYF.

In its sample, this clonotype was seen a few times. V and J are TRBV6-2 or TRBV6-3 and TRBJ2-5; D call uncertain. The CDR3 totals 17 residues. The V end was cut by 5 bases, the J end by 3 bases, with 22 bases between. Germline CDR1 is MNHEY and CDR2 is SVGEGT. The CDR3 bases are TGTGCCAGCAGTCAACCCGGGCTCCCCCCAACAAAAGAGACCCAGTACTTC. As protein: CASSQPGLPPTKETQYF.

This clonotype was seen ten or more times. CDR3 amino acids: CASSPNQGRSTDTQYF. The CDR3, as DNA: TGTGCCAGCAGTCCCAATCAGGGGAGGAGCACAGATACGCAGTATTTT. This chain connects TRBV7-3 to TRBJ2-3; the D call may be TRBD1 or TRBD2 (6 bases each). Germline V gene sequence: CDR1 SGHTA, CDR2 FQGTGA. The CDR3 consists of 16 residues. The ends were cut back, 6 bases at V and 0 bases at J, with 16 bases in the middle.

V is TRBV7-9 and J is TRBJ1-5; maybe TRBD1 (6 bases). Trimming left V 5 bases short and J 5 bases short, with 10 bases between. The CDR3 loop spans 13 amino acids. The germline V gene has CDR1 SEHNR and CDR2 FQNEAQ (reference sequence). CDR3 loop: CASSGQSHQPQHF. CDR3 DNA: TGTGCCAGCAGCGGACAGTCACATCAGCCCCAGCATTTT.

Regarding this clonotype: A clone one base away is much larger, so this may be a read error. V gene TRBV20-1 combines with J gene TRBJ2-1; TRBD2 matches 8 bases. The DNA end lines up better with TRBJ2-7; the J call may be wrong. The germline gives CDR1 DFQATT, CDR2 SNEGSKA (reference sequence). This CDR3 is built from 13 residues. CDR3 residues: CSARPAGVGEQYF. In DNA form, the CDR3 reads TGCAGTGCTAGACCAGCGGGAGTGGGGGAGCAGTACTTC.

CDR3 nucleotide sequence: TGCAGTGCTAGTAGCCCCCGACTAGCGGGAGGCAATGACCTGTACTTC. It yields the protein CSASSPRLAGGNDLYF. The chain combines TRBV20-1 with TRBJ2-7; TRBD2 agrees at 13 bases. The CDR3 length is 16 residues. Trimming removed 3 bases from V and 12 bases from J; junction bases left unmatched: 17. Looked up from germline, CDR1 is DFQATT and CDR2 is SNEGSKA (reference sequence).

A few counts support this clonotype. The CDR3 loop reads CAISFGGTNGYTF. DNA of the CDR3: TGTGCCATCAGCTTTGGGGGAACTAATGGCTACACCTTC. The gene calls are TRBV10-3 and TRBJ1-2, with a possible D match to TRBD1 (5 bases). The CDR3 contains 13 residues. Trimming removed 6 bases from V and 6 bases from J, with 14 bases in between. Germline V gene sequence: CDR1 ENHRY, CDR2 SYGVKD.

This sequence joins TRBV7-3 and TRBJ2-1, with D perhaps matching TRBD1 (6 bases). CDR1 and CDR2 from the germline V gene are SGHTA and FQGTGA. V lost 4 bases, J lost 0 bases, and 13 bases lay in between. This CDR3 comprises 16 residues. The CDR3 loop reads CASSSRTEGSYNEQFF. In DNA form, the CDR3 reads TGTGCCAGCAGCTCCCGGACAGAGGGCTCCTACAATGAGCAGTTCTTC.

The table lists this clonotype with many counts. V and J are TRBV20-1 and TRBJ1-5; possible D gene TRBD1, 5 bases. CDR3 length equals 12 residues. Germline lookup yields CDR1 DFQATT and CDR2 SNEGSKA (reference sequence). V was clipped by 6 bases and J by 4 bases, with 10 bases between them. The CDR3 DNA reads as TGCAGTGCCGGACAACCAAATCAGCCCCAGCATTTT. It translates to CSAGQPNQPQHF.

This clonotype was picked up a small number of times. The rearrangement uses TRBV30 and TRBJ2-5; D may be TRBD2 (6 bases). The CDR3 runs 13 residues. Germline V gene data show CDR1 as GTSNPN and CDR2 as SVGIG (reference sequence). Trimming cost V 2 bases and J 7 bases, with 14 bases left between them. The CDR3 DNA reads as TGTGCCTGGAGTACTAAGATGGGGGGGACCCAGTACTTC. Translating gives CAWSTKMGGTQYF.

The chain employs TRBV12-3 or TRBV12-4 and TRBJ1-2; D is uncertain. V was trimmed by 6 bases and J by 4 bases, leaving 12 bases between them. CDR3 length equals 13 residues. The CDR3 region is CASRFGHLYGYTF. Written as DNA, the CDR3 is TGTGCCAGCAGGTTCGGGCACCTCTATGGCTACACCTTC.

A note on this clonotype: A much larger clone sits a single nucleotide away, making a read error possible. This sequence joins TRBV5-1 and TRBJ2-7, with D unclear. CDR3 length: 15 residues. Deletions cut 4 bases from V and 1 base from J, with 15 bases between. Germline V gene sequence: CDR1 SGHRS, CDR2 YFSETQ. CDR3 bases: TGCGCCAGCAGCCCCCTGACGGTTGGATCCTACGAGCAGTACTTC. Translated, it gives CASSPLTVGSYEQYF. Combining the CDR3 with reference TRBV5-1 and TRBJ2-7 gives the whole variable domain KAGVTQTPRYLIKTRGQQVTLSCSPISGHRSVSWYQQTPGQGLQFLFEYFSETQRNKGNFPGRFSGRQFSNSRSEMNVSTLELGDSALYLCASSPLTVGSYEQYFGPGTRLTVT.

The rearrangement uses TRBV27 and TRBJ1-4; tentatively, D is TRBD1 (5 bases). Germline V CDR1 and CDR2: MNHEY, SMNVEV (reference sequence). With 5 bases removed from V and 2 bases from J, the gap between germline ends came to 24 bases. The CDR3 extends over 19 amino acids. The CDR3 loop reads CASSTAGGGRRKTNEKLFF. The CDR3 coding sequence is TGTGCCAGCAGTACGGCAGGTGGGGGGAGGAGGAAGACTAATGAAAAACTGTTTTTT.

In its sample, this clonotype was seen many times. This chain links TRBV9 with TRBJ2-1, with a possible D match to TRBD2 (5 bases). CDR1 and CDR2 from the germline V gene are SGDLS and YYNGEE. The length of the CDR3 is 12 residues. Trimming pared 0 bases from V and 12 bases from J, leaving 10 bases between. CDR3 amino acids: CASSVELGRQFF. The CDR3 nucleotides are TGTGCCAGCAGCGTAGAATTGGGGAGGCAGTTCTTC.

This clonotype was counted many times. The chain couples TRBV4-1 to TRBJ2-2, with a tentative D call TRBD2 (6 bases). V gave up 4 bases and J gave up 2 bases, with 8 bases separating them. The CDR3 extends over 14 amino acids. The V gene's germline CDR1 is MGHRA and CDR2 YSYEKL. CDR3: CASSPGLNTGELFF. CDR3 nucleotide sequence: TGCGCCAGCAGCCCTGGACTAAACACCGGGGAGCTGTTTTTT.

The chain links TRBV7-9 to TRBJ2-7; 8 nucleotides match TRBD1. V dropped 1 base and J dropped 3; count of bases not matched to a gene: 5. The CDR3 loop spans 15 amino acids. Germline V gene sequence: CDR1 SEHNR, CDR2 FQNEAQ (reference sequence). CDR3 protein: CASSLDQTGDYEQYF. In nucleotides, the CDR3 is TGTGCCAGCAGCTTAGATCAGACAGGGGACTACGAGCAGTACTTC.

The chain recombines TRBV6-1 with TRBJ2-7; tentatively, D is TRBD2 (5 bases). Looked up from germline, CDR1 is MNHNS and CDR2 is SASEGT. The CDR3 contains 13 residues. V gave up 4 bases and J gave up 6 bases, with 13 bases separating them. This CDR3 reads CASSGLLVGEQYF. The CDR3 region has the DNA TGTGCCAGCAGTGGGTTACTAGTAGGCGAGCAGTACTTC.